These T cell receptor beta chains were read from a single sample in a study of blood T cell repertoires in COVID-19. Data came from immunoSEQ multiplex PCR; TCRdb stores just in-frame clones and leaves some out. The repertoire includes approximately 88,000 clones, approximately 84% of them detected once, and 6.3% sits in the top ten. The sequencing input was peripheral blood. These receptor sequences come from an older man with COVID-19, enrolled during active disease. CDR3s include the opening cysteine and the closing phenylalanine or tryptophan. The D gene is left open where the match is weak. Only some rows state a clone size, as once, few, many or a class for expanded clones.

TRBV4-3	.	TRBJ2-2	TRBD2	TGCGCCAGCAGCCAAGATACTAGCGGGGTAATAACCGGGGAGCTGTTTTTT	CASSQDTSGVITGELFF
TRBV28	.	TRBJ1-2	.	TGTGCCAGCAGTTTGGGGGCGTTAGGACATAACTATGGCTACACCTTC	CASSLGALGHNYGYTF
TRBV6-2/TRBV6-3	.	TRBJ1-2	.	TGTGCCAGCAGTCCAGGACTCTATGGCTACACCTTC	CASSPGLYGYTF
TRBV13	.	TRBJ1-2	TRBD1	TGTGCCAGCAGCTTTGACAGGGGATATGGCTACACCTTC	CASSFDRGYGYTF
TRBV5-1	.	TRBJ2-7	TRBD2	TGCGCCAGCAGCCCACTCGCGGGGGTAGACGAGCAGTACTTC	CASSPLAGVDEQYF
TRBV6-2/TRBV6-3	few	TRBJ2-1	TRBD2	TGTGCCAGCAGTACCGATCTAGCGGGATTGTCCAATGAGCAGTTCTTC	CASSTDLAGLSNEQFF
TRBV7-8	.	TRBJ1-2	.	TGTGCCAGCAGCTTAGGGCAGGGACTTAACTATGGCTACACCTTC	CASSLGQGLNYGYTF
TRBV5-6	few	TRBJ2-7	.	TGTGCCAGCAGCTTCACGGAGCTTTCAGAAGAGCAGTACTTC	CASSFTELSEEQYF
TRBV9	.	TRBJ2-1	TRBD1	TGTGCCAGCAGCCCGCGACAGGGCATGGATGAGCAGTTCTTC	CASSPRQGMDEQFF
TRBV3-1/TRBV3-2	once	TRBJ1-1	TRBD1	TGTGCCAGCAGCCAAAAGGACAGGATGAACACTGAAGCTTTCTTT	CASSQKDRMNTEAFF
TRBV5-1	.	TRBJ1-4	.	TGCGCCAGCAGCTTGGGGCGGGGTGGGAGTGAAAAACTGTTTTTT	CASSLGRGGSEKLFF
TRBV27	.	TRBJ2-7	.	TGTGCCAGCAGTTTGTCGGCAGGGCACTACGAGCAGTACTTC	CASSLSAGHYEQYF
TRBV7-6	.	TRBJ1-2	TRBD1	TGTGCCAGCAGCAGCGGACAGGGGAAGGATATTTCTGGCTACACCTTC	CASSSGQGKDISGYTF
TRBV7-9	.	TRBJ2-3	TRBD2	TGTGCCAGCAGCTTATCAGCGGGAGCAGATACGCAGTATTTT	CASSLSAGADTQYF
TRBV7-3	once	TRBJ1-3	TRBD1	TGTGCCAGCAGCTTAACGGGACAGGCCGGTGGCTCTGGAAACACCATATATTTT	CASSLTGQAGGSGNTIYF
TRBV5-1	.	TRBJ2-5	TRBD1	TGCGCCAGCAGCCTAGGACAGGGCCAAGAGACCCAGTACTTC	CASSLGQGQETQYF
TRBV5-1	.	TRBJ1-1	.	TGCGCCAGCAGGATCGGACAGAACACTGAAGCTTTCTTT	CASRIGQNTEAFF
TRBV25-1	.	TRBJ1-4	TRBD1	TGTGCCAGCACCTGGACAGGGACTGAAAAACTGTTTTTT	CASTWTGTEKLFF
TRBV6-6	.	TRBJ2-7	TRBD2	TGTGCCAGCAGCCTCACTAGCGGAGGAGCCTACGAGCAGTACTTC	CASSLTSGGAYEQYF
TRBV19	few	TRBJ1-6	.	TGTGCCAGGCCTACTCTGAGCTATAATTCACCCCTCCACTTT	CARPTLSYNSPLHF
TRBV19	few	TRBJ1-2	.	TGTGCCAGTAGTACCCGCCCCGGCGGAGCTAACTATGGCTACACCTTC	CASSTRPGGANYGYTF
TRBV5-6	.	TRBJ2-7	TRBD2	TGTGCCAGCAGCTTTTTGGCGGGGGGCGGGCACGAGCAGTACTTC	CASSFLAGGGHEQYF
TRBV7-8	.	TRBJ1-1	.	TGTGCCAGCAGCTTAGCCTACGCGGCTTTCTTT	CASSLAYAAFF
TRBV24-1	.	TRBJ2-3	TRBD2	TGTGCCACCAGTGATTCGGGGACTAGCGGGTTCAGCACAGATACGCAGTATTTT	CATSDSGTSGFSTDTQYF
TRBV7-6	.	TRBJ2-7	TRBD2	TGTGCCAGCAGCCCGGGAGGCTGGAGCCACGAGCAGTACTTC	CASSPGGWSHEQYF
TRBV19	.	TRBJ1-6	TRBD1	TGTGCCAGCACCATAAAGGGGACAGCAAATTCACCCCTCCACTTT	CASTIKGTANSPLHF
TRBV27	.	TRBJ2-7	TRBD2	TGTGCCAGCAGGGCTAGCGGGGGACGTCGTTACGAGCAGTACTTC	CASRASGGRRYEQYF
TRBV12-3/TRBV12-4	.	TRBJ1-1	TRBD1	TGTGCCAGCAGTTTATCAGGGGGTACTGAAGCTTTCTTT	CASSLSGGTEAFF
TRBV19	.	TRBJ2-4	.	TGTGCCAGTAGGGCCGAGGGCCAGGTCGTTCAGTACTTC	CASRAEGQVVQYF
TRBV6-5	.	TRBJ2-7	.	TGTGCCAGCAGTTACTCGAACAGAAACTACGAGCAGTACTTC	CASSYSNRNYEQYF
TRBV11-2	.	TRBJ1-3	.	TGTGCCAGCAGCTTAGGTTTGAAGGGGCTTGGAAACACCATATATTTT	CASSLGLKGLGNTIYF
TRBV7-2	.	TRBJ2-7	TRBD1	TGTGCCAGCAGCTTCCGTAGACAGGGATCCTACGAGCAGTACTTC	CASSFRRQGSYEQYF
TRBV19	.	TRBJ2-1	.	TGTGCCAGTAGTCCGCCACGGCAGGGAAGCTCCTACAATGAGCAGTTCTTC	CASSPPRQGSSYNEQFF
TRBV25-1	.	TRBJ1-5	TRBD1	TGTGCCAGCAGGGGACAGGGGGGTCAGCCCCAGCATTTT	CASRGQGGQPQHF
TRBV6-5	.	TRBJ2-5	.	TGTGCCAGCTCCTTTAGCGGCCAAGAGACCCAGTACTTC	CASSFSGQETQYF
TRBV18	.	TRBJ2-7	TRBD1	TGTGCCAGCTCACCCATGGGACAGGCTACCTACGAGCAGTACTTC	CASSPMGQATYEQYF
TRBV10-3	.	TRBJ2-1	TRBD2	TGTGCCATCAGTGAGTCAAAAGCGGGAGGTACCAATGAGCAGTTCTTC	CAISESKAGGTNEQFF
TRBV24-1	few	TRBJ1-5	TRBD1	TGTGCCACCAGTGATTTCGTGACAGGGGGAAATCAGCCCCAGCATTTT	CATSDFVTGGNQPQHF
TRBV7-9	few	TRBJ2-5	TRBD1	TGTGCCAGCAGCTTCAGGGGGCTGGAGACCCAGTACTTC	CASSFRGLETQYF
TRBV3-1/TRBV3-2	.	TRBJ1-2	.	TGTGCCAGCAGCCGGTTTGAGTTTGATGGCTACACCTTC	CASSRFEFDGYTF
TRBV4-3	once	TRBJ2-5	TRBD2	TGCGCCAGCAGCCAAGAGTATACGGGGGGGTACCAAGAGACCCAGTACTTC	CASSQEYTGGYQETQYF
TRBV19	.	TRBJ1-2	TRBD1	TGTGCCAGTAGTATTGCCGGGACAGTAGTTAACTATGGCTACACCTTC	CASSIAGTVVNYGYTF
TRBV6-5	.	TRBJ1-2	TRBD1	TGTGCCAGCAGCGTGGGACAGGGGATGGGCTATGGCTACACCTTC	CASSVGQGMGYGYTF
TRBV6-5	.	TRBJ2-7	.	TGTGCCAGCAGTCTAAACTACGAGCAGTACTTC	CASSLNYEQYF
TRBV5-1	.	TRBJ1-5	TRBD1	TGCGCCAGCAGCTCGTTCCGGGACAGGGGCGCTGATCAGCCCCAGCATTTT	CASSSFRDRGADQPQHF
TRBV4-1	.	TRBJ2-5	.	TGCGCCAGCAGCCAAGATTGGGACTCCCTCCTGGAGACCCAGTACTTC	CASSQDWDSLLETQYF
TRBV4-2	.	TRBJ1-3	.	TGTGCCAGCAGCCAAGATCTGCCAGGGCCCCTAGGGTTT	CASSQDLPGPLGF
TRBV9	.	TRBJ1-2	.	TGTGCCAGCAGCGTAACAGAATATTATGGCTACACCTTC	CASSVTEYYGYTF
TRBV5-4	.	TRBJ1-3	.	TGTGCCAGCAGCTCCCCGACAGGATCCAACTCTGGAAACACCATATATTTT	CASSSPTGSNSGNTIYF
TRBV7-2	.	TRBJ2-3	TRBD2	TGTGCCAGCAGCTTAAGGGTGCTAGCGGGGGGCCGAACAGATACGCAGTATTTT	CASSLRVLAGGRTDTQYF
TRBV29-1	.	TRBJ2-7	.	TGCAGCTTTACCAATTCGAGGGAGCAGTACTTC	CSFTNSREQYF